This paragraph covers one T cell receptor beta chain sequence. These data come from a study of T cell changes during pregnancy in multiple sclerosis. Germline lookup yields CDR1 MNHEY and CDR2 SMNVEV (reference sequence). The length of the CDR3 is 15 residues. Trimming left V 0 bases short and J 3 bases short, with 11 bases between. Produced via immunoSEQ multiplex PCR; TCRdb's table is partial and in-frame only. The sample consists of 60,000 to 70,000 clones, around 90% of them appearing once. The J gene is TRBJ1-2, the V gene TRBV27; maybe TRBD1 (5 bases). This clonotype originated in a female donor in good health, enrolled as a control in a pregnancy study. Sample: peripheral blood, taken in the third trimester of pregnancy. This CDR3 is CASSLSARADYGYTF. For the CDR3, the DNA is TGTGCCAGCAGTTTATCGGCCAGGGCAGACTATGGCTACACCTTC.